The 2 T cell receptor beta chains listed next were all sequenced from one sample in a study of blood T cell repertoires in COVID-19. Method: immunoSEQ multiplex PCR; TCRdb's copy keeps in-frame clones and lacks some. The sample has approximately 230,000 clones; 80% to 90% are singletons. Material: peripheral blood. These TCRs come from a man aged 25 to 40 who had recovered from COVID-19.

This sequence joins TRBV29-1 and TRBJ1-1; no clear D. The CDR3 extends over 13 amino acids. Trimming removed 4 bases from V and 1 base from J, with 10 bases in between. Germline V CDR1 and CDR2: SQVTM, ANQGSEA. CDR3 sequence reads: CSVGGNQNTEAFF. The CDR3 DNA reads TGCAGCGTTGGAGGCAACCAGAACACTGAAGCTTTCTTT.

This chain links TRBV11-2 with TRBJ2-1, with 16 bases aligning to TRBD2. The CDR3 runs 19 residues. Germline V CDR1 and CDR2: SGHAT, FQNNGV. V lost 4 bases and J lost 0; bases outside the gene matches: 6. The CDR3 DNA reads as TGTGCCAGCAGCTCGAGGGGACTAGCGGGGGGGAGCTCCTACAATGAGCAGTTCTTC. Translating it yields CASSSRGLAGGSSYNEQFF.